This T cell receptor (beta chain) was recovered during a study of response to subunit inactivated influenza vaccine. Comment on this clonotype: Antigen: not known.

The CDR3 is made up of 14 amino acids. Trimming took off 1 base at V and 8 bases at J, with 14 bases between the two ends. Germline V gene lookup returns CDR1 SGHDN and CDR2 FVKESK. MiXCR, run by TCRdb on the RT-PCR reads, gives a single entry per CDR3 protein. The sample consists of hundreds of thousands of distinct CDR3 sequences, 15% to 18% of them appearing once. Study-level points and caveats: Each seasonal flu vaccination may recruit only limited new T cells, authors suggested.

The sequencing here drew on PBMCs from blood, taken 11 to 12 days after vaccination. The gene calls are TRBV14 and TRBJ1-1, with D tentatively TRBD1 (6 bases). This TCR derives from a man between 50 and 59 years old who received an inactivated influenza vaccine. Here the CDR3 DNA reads TGTGCCAGCAGCCAAGTCGGGGGGGGCGCAGAAGCTTTCTTT. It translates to CASSQVGGGAEAFF.